Listed below are T cell receptor beta chains from one sample, sequenced in a study of cytomegalovirus exposure and HLA in healthy donors. Here immunoSEQ multiplex PCR was the method, and the copy in TCRdb shows in-frame clones only, minus some. The sample has approximately 170,000 clones, around three quarters seen once. Sequenced: PBMCs. The source is a woman aged 40 to 55 in good health and CMV-seronegative. CDR3s include the opening cysteine and the closing phenylalanine or tryptophan. Fields, in order: V gene, CDR3 length, clone size, D gene, J gene, CDR3 DNA, CDR3 protein. A D gene is named only where the DNA matches it firmly. Some rows have no size entry. The others give once, few or many, or a class for an expanded clone.

V: TRBV2
length: 14
size: -
D: -
J: TRBJ2-7
DNA: TGTGCCAGCAGTGATGACAGGTTTCCCTACGAGCAGTACTTC
CDR3: CASSDDRFPYEQYF

V: TRBV9
length: 17
size: -
D: TRBD2
J: TRBJ2-7
DNA: TGTGCCAGCAGCATCGGGACTAGCGGGGGAAGCTCCTACGAGCAGTACTTC
CDR3: CASSIGTSGGSSYEQYF

V: TRBV11-2
length: 15
size: few
D: TRBD2
J: TRBJ2-1
DNA: TGTGCCAGCAGCTCCCGCGGGACTAGGGGCAATGAGCAGTTCTTC
CDR3: CASSSRGTRGNEQFF

V: TRBV18
length: 12
size: -
D: TRBD1
J: TRBJ1-1
DNA: TGTGCCAGCTCACCGGACAGGGCTGAAGCTTTCTTT
CDR3: CASSPDRAEAFF

V: TRBV11-2
length: 14
size: -
D: -
J: TRBJ1-1
DNA: TGTGCCAGCAGCTTAGAGATGGACAACGGGGAAGCTTTCTTT
CDR3: CASSLEMDNGEAFF

V: TRBV20-1
length: 9
size: -
D: -
J: TRBJ1-1
DNA: TGCAGTGCCCAAAGCCAAGCTTTCTTT
CDR3: CSAQSQAFF

V: TRBV4-1
length: 15
size: many
D: -
J: TRBJ2-7
DNA: TGCGCCAGCAGCCAAGAAAACAATGGACAAGGCGAGCAGTACTTC
CDR3: CASSQENNGQGEQYF

V: TRBV5-1
length: 16
size: -
D: TRBD2
J: TRBJ2-5
DNA: TGCGCCAGCAGCTCCGCACTAGCGGCAACCCAAGAGACCCAGTACTTC
CDR3: CASSSALAATQETQYF

V: TRBV7-6
length: 16
size: few
D: -
J: TRBJ1-5
DNA: TGTGCCAGCAGCTTAGGGGGGGGGCGAGGAGATCAGCCCCAGCATTTT
CDR3: CASSLGGGRGDQPQHF

V: TRBV29-1
length: 15
size: -
D: TRBD1
J: TRBJ2-2
DNA: TGCAGCGTTGTCGGGACAGGTTCACCCTCCGGGGAGCTGTTTTTT
CDR3: CSVVGTGSPSGELFF

V: TRBV6-1
length: 13
size: -
D: TRBD2
J: TRBJ2-1
DNA: TGTGCCAGCACCTCCGGGACTAGCAATGAGCAGTTCTTC
CDR3: CASTSGTSNEQFF

V: TRBV7-9
length: 15
size: -
D: TRBD1
J: TRBJ2-3
DNA: TGTGCCAGCAGCTCCCGACAGGGGGCAACAGATACGCAGTATTTT
CDR3: CASSSRQGATDTQYF

V: TRBV28
length: 19
size: -
D: TRBD1
J: TRBJ1-1
DNA: TGTGCCAGCAGTTCCCGAACGGGACAGGGATCCCCGTGGGGAACTGAAGCTTTCTTT
CDR3: CASSSRTGQGSPWGTEAFF

V: TRBV6-6
length: 13
size: -
D: -
J: TRBJ2-6
DNA: TGTGCTTCGGAGGACTCTGGGGCCAACGTCCTGACTTTC
CDR3: CASEDSGANVLTF

V: TRBV10-3
length: 15
size: -
D: -
J: TRBJ2-1
DNA: TGTGCCATCAGTGAGGCGTCGAGCTCCTACAATGAGCAGTTCTTC
CDR3: CAISEASSSYNEQFF

V: TRBV30
length: 14
size: once
D: TRBD1
J: TRBJ1-6
DNA: TGTGCCTGGAGTGTAGACAGGGTTAATTCACCCCTCCACTTT
CDR3: CAWSVDRVNSPLHF

V: TRBV11-2
length: 15
size: -
D: TRBD2
J: TRBJ2-1
DNA: TGTGCCAGCAGCTTAACTAGCGGATTGTACAATGAGCAGTTCTTC
CDR3: CASSLTSGLYNEQFF

V: TRBV2
length: 14
size: -
D: -
J: TRBJ2-7
DNA: TGTGCCAGCACCTTCCGGGGTGTAAACTACGAGCAGTACTTC
CDR3: CASTFRGVNYEQYF

V: TRBV2
length: 14
size: -
D: TRBD2
J: TRBJ2-1
DNA: TGTGCCAGCAGTGGGGGACTATTAGACAATGAGCAGTTCTTC
CDR3: CASSGGLLDNEQFF

V: TRBV19
length: 16
size: few
D: TRBD1
J: TRBJ1-5
DNA: TGTGCCACCGGTGCGGGACAGGGGATTAGCAATCAGCCCCAGCATTTT
CDR3: CATGAGQGISNQPQHF

V: TRBV6-7
length: 13
size: -
D: -
J: TRBJ2-7
DNA: TGTGCCAGCAGTTCCCAGCGCGTCTGCGAGCAGTACTTC
CDR3: CASSSQRVCEQYF

V: TRBV6-1
length: 11
size: once
D: -
J: TRBJ2-5
DNA: TGTGCCAGCAGCTTAGAAGAGACCCAGTACTTC
CDR3: CASSLEETQYF

V: TRBV7-8
length: 15
size: -
D: -
J: TRBJ1-5
DNA: TGTGCCAGCAGCTTTCTAGGCGGAAGCAATCAGCCCCAGCATTTT
CDR3: CASSFLGGSNQPQHF

V: TRBV29-1
length: 12
size: -
D: -
J: TRBJ1-1
DNA: TGCAGCGTCCTAGGCGGGTGGACTGAAGCTTTCTTT
CDR3: CSVLGGWTEAFF

V: TRBV11-2
length: 14
size: -
D: -
J: TRBJ2-1
DNA: TGTGCCAGCAGCTTAGGTCTAGAGCACAATGAGCAGTTCTTC
CDR3: CASSLGLEHNEQFF

V: TRBV10-1
length: 16
size: -
D: TRBD1
J: TRBJ1-1
DNA: TGCGCCAGCATCGGACAGGGCGCCCCTGAGAGCACTGAAGCTTTCTTT
CDR3: CASIGQGAPESTEAFF

V: TRBV11-2
length: 17
size: -
D: TRBD2
J: TRBJ2-1
DNA: TGTGCCAGCAGCTTAGATCGGGCTAGCGGGAGGGCCAATGAGCAGTTCTTC
CDR3: CASSLDRASGRANEQFF